Here is one T cell receptor (beta chain) with its context. Its antigen is not yet known. Qualities for individual bases were not recorded, and no much larger clone is one base off. RNA was extracted using the RNeasy kit, and about 0.5 to 1 ug of the RNA was reverse transcribed with random hexamers. The immunoSEQ multiplex PCR assay, covering 54 Vbeta and 13 Jbeta segments, was used to amplify TCR beta CDR3 regions. PCR amplification bias was corrected using a synthetic template baseline for primer optimization and computational correction. Processing in the source paper ran as follows. Only productive sequences were kept, with reads annotated to V, D and J genes according to IMGT and analyzed in immunoSEQ Analyzer. Clonality was computed as one minus Shannon entropy normalized by log2 of the number of productive unique sequences. Public and private clones were assessed among the 100 most prevalent clones of each patient and control. Susac-specific clones were defined as absent from healthy and MS cohorts, about 1,000 published viral clones and other ImmuneACCESS disease sequences. Through fastp at Q25 and MiXCR, TCRdb rebuilt clones from the public reads, retaining in-frame beta chains. Each CDR3 protein gets just one entry, which takes the most common genes and DNA from the rows behind it. TCRdb's processing, not the authors', yielded these V and J calls. This sample is represented by roughly 180,000 distinct CDR3 sequences; around 94% of them were singletons. The top ten hold around 0.094% of the sample.

The CDR3 spans 15 residues, from the cysteine through the phenylalanine. Left in the record is the CDR3 DNA by itself, 45 bases read in frame from the first base. CDR1 is given as DFQATT and CDR2 as SNEGSKA, both from the germline V gene (reference sequence). The germline V and J ends show losses of 6 bases and 0 bases respectively, and no gene match explains 8 bases of the junction. These data originate in a study of CD8 T cells in Susac syndrome (dated by TCRdb to the late 2010s). Broadly, across the study: Of the Susac syndrome patients who were sequenced, under 10 were in clinical remission while more than five had clinically active disease. At blood withdrawal, Susac syndrome patients were either therapy-naive, taking corticosteroids (in some cases with IVIg as well), or taking IVIg alone. The study used repertoire sequencing to test whether antigen drove CD8+ T cell activation and differentiation in Susac syndrome. Overall study results and their limits: In patients with Susac syndrome, the CD4+ T cell repertoire showed no detectable clonal expansion. The TCR sequencing and HLA analysis was acknowledged to have included a relatively small number of individuals.

Peripheral blood CD8+ and CD4+ T cells from healthy donors, Susac syndrome patients and multiple sclerosis patients were profiled by high-throughput TCR beta sequencing. The Susac syndrome patients fulfilled recently defined diagnostic criteria for either definite or probable disease. Bulk CD8+ and CD4+ T cells were purified by magnetic negative isolation, while CD8+ TEMRA cells were enriched using FACS. Blood was drawn into EDTA tubes, processed within 24 hours, and PBMCs were isolated by density gradient centrifugation. PBMCs intended for TCR sequencing were cryopreserved in liquid nitrogen and were subsequently thawed in a 37 degrees C water bath. A purity of at least 90% was achieved for sorted or isolated CD4+, CD8+ and CD8+ TEMRA cells.

The specimen was CD4+ T cells from PBMCs. The receptor was derived from a human donor with Susac syndrome. The chain couples TRBV20-1 to TRBJ1-3; the central 7 bases match TRBD1. The encoded CDR3 is CSALQDRFSGNTIYF. The bases read TGCAGTGCCCTACAGGACAGGTTCTCTGGAAACACCATATATTTT.